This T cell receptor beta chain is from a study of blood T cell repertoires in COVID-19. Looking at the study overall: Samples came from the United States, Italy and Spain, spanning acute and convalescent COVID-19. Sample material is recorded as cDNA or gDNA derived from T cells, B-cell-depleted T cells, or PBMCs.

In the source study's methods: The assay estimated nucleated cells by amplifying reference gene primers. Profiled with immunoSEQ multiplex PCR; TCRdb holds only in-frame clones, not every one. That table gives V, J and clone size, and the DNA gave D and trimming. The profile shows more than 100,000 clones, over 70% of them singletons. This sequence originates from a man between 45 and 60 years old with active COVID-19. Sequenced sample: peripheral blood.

Written as DNA, the CDR3 is TGTGCCTGGCAGAGGGGCGGGGGCTACAATGAGCAGTTCTTC. Protein product: CAWQRGGGYNEQFF. The chain links TRBV30 to TRBJ2-1; 7 nucleotides agree with TRBD2. This CDR3 is built from 14 residues. V dropped 5 bases and J dropped 3; count of bases not matched to a gene: 7. Germline V gives CDR1 GTSNPN, CDR2 SVGIG (reference sequence).